These T cell receptor beta chains were read from a single sample in a study of T cell changes during pregnancy in multiple sclerosis. Here immunoSEQ multiplex PCR was the method, and the copy in TCRdb shows in-frame clones only, minus some. Among around 30,000 clones, around nine tenths were seen once, and the ten largest hold 0.65% to 0.9%. The source material was CD4+ T cells from peripheral blood mononuclear cells, sampled in the first trimester of pregnancy. Receptors originate from a female donor with multiple sclerosis, enrolled in a pregnancy study. CDR3s include the opening cysteine and the closing phenylalanine or tryptophan. Each record gives: clone size, D gene, V gene, J gene, CDR3 protein, CDR3 DNA. A D gene is named only where the DNA matches it firmly. Clone size is given for some rows only: seen once, a few or many times, or a class if the clone is expanded.

abundance: NA; d_gene: TRBD1; v_gene: TRBV29-1; j_gene: TRBJ1-1; CDR3aa: CSGQGAGTEAFF; CDR3nt: TGCAGCGGTCAGGGGGCAGGGACTGAAGCTTTCTTT
abundance: NA; d_gene: TRBD1; v_gene: TRBV2; j_gene: TRBJ2-7; CDR3aa: CASRRQGSTYEQYF; CDR3nt: TGTGCCAGCAGGAGACAGGGTTCTACCTACGAGCAGTACTTC
abundance: NA; d_gene: NA; v_gene: TRBV15; j_gene: TRBJ1-2; CDR3aa: CATSRETGGYGYTF; CDR3nt: TGTGCCACCAGCAGAGAGACGGGAGGTTATGGCTACACCTTC
abundance: NA; d_gene: NA; v_gene: TRBV5-6; j_gene: TRBJ2-7; CDR3aa: CASSPRWGQGHEQYF; CDR3nt: TGTGCCAGCAGCCCCCGGTGGGGGCAGGGCCACGAGCAGTACTTC
abundance: NA; d_gene: NA; v_gene: TRBV5-6; j_gene: TRBJ1-5; CDR3aa: CASSLGSGLSNQPQHF; CDR3nt: TGTGCCAGCAGCTTGGGGTCGGGACTTAGCAATCAGCCCCAGCATTTT
abundance: NA; d_gene: TRBD2; v_gene: TRBV7-9; j_gene: TRBJ2-2; CDR3aa: CATRTSGKLGDTGELFF; CDR3nt: TGTGCCACCCGGACTAGCGGGAAATTAGGGGACACCGGGGAGCTGTTTTTT
abundance: NA; d_gene: NA; v_gene: TRBV5-1; j_gene: TRBJ2-1; CDR3aa: CASSLVSSDPYNEQFF; CDR3nt: TGCGCCAGCAGCTTGGTTTCTAGCGACCCGTACAATGAGCAGTTCTTC
abundance: NA; d_gene: TRBD2; v_gene: TRBV27; j_gene: TRBJ2-2; CDR3aa: CASSFSSVASGNTGELFF; CDR3nt: TGTGCCAGCAGTTTCTCGTCGGTCGCTAGCGGAAACACCGGGGAGCTGTTTTTT
abundance: NA; d_gene: TRBD1; v_gene: TRBV19; j_gene: TRBJ2-3; CDR3aa: CASSGRQGAQVTDTQYF; CDR3nt: TGTGCCAGTAGTGGGCGACAGGGGGCGCAGGTCACAGATACGCAGTATTTT
abundance: NA; d_gene: NA; v_gene: TRBV2; j_gene: TRBJ2-7; CDR3aa: CASKRQVSYEQYF; CDR3nt: TGTGCCAGCAAACGACAGGTCTCCTACGAGCAGTACTTC
abundance: NA; d_gene: NA; v_gene: TRBV15; j_gene: TRBJ2-2; CDR3aa: CATSRDQVVGENTGELFF; CDR3nt: TGTGCCACCAGCAGAGATCAGGTGGTAGGGGAGAACACCGGGGAGCTGTTTTTT
abundance: NA; d_gene: NA; v_gene: TRBV5-6; j_gene: TRBJ2-5; CDR3aa: CASSFGKRRGETQYF; CDR3nt: TGTGCCAGCAGCTTTGGCAAGCGAAGAGGGGAGACCCAGTACTTC
abundance: NA; d_gene: NA; v_gene: TRBV7-9; j_gene: TRBJ1-3; CDR3aa: CASSPVGGSAGNTIYF; CDR3nt: TGTGCCAGCAGCCCAGTTGGGGGCTCTGCTGGAAACACCATATATTTT
abundance: once; d_gene: TRBD2; v_gene: TRBV25-1; j_gene: TRBJ2-3; CDR3aa: CASSESRLAGGTDTQYF; CDR3nt: TGTGCCAGCAGTGAATCGAGGCTAGCGGGGGGCACAGATACGCAGTATTTT
abundance: NA; d_gene: TRBD1; v_gene: TRBV5-1; j_gene: TRBJ2-2; CDR3aa: CASSIGGLAGELFF; CDR3nt: TGCGCCAGCAGCATAGGGGGCCTCGCCGGGGAGCTGTTTTTT
abundance: NA; d_gene: NA; v_gene: TRBV30; j_gene: TRBJ1-3; CDR3aa: CAWSVQGGGNTIYF; CDR3nt: TGTGCCTGGAGTGTACAGGGCGGAGGAAACACCATATATTTT
abundance: NA; d_gene: TRBD2; v_gene: TRBV4-1; j_gene: TRBJ2-3; CDR3aa: CASSRGGRGDTDTQYF; CDR3nt: TGCGCCAGCAGCCGGGGGGGGAGGGGAGACACAGATACGCAGTATTTT
abundance: NA; d_gene: TRBD1; v_gene: TRBV5-1; j_gene: TRBJ2-2; CDR3aa: CASSLYGTGAGAGELFF; CDR3nt: TGCGCCAGCAGCTTGTACGGCACAGGGGCCGGGGCCGGGGAGCTGTTTTTT
abundance: NA; d_gene: TRBD2; v_gene: TRBV4-2; j_gene: TRBJ2-7; CDR3aa: CASSQVVAGDSYEQYF; CDR3nt: TGTGCCAGCAGCCAGGTAGTAGCGGGGGATTCCTACGAGCAGTACTTC
abundance: NA; d_gene: NA; v_gene: TRBV30; j_gene: TRBJ1-4; CDR3aa: CAWSALDRKYEKLFF; CDR3nt: TGTGCCTGGAGTGCTTTGGACAGAAAATACGAAAAACTGTTTTTT
abundance: NA; d_gene: NA; v_gene: TRBV5-5; j_gene: TRBJ1-5; CDR3aa: CASSLEGLNQPQHF; CDR3nt: TGTGCCAGCAGCTTGGAAGGACTTAATCAGCCCCAGCATTTT
abundance: NA; d_gene: TRBD2; v_gene: TRBV6-4; j_gene: TRBJ2-3; CDR3aa: CASSDRGGGTTDTQYF; CDR3nt: TGTGCCAGCAGTGACCGAGGCGGGGGGACCACAGATACGCAGTATTTT
abundance: once; d_gene: NA; v_gene: TRBV2; j_gene: TRBJ1-2; CDR3aa: CATKGAGVEGYTF; CDR3nt: TGTGCCACCAAAGGGGCAGGGGTGGAGGGCTACACCTTC
abundance: NA; d_gene: NA; v_gene: TRBV5-1; j_gene: TRBJ2-1; CDR3aa: CASSLGLTTYNEQFF; CDR3nt: TGCGCCAGCAGCTTGGGGCTTACTACCTACAATGAGCAGTTCTTC
abundance: NA; d_gene: TRBD1; v_gene: TRBV10-1; j_gene: TRBJ2-7; CDR3aa: CASSQGQGYEQYF; CDR3nt: TGCGCCAGCAGTCAGGGACAGGGCTACGAGCAGTACTTC
abundance: NA; d_gene: NA; v_gene: TRBV28; j_gene: TRBJ1-2; CDR3aa: CASSTQDNYGYTF; CDR3nt: TGTGCCAGCAGCACACAGGATAACTATGGCTACACCTTC
abundance: NA; d_gene: NA; v_gene: TRBV10-3; j_gene: TRBJ2-5; CDR3aa: CAISEYREETQYF; CDR3nt: TGTGCCATCAGTGAGTACCGGGAAGAGACCCAGTACTTC
abundance: NA; d_gene: NA; v_gene: TRBV2; j_gene: TRBJ1-6; CDR3aa: CASSEVAGGNSPLHF; CDR3nt: TGTGCCAGCAGTGAAGTAGCGGGGGGAAATTCACCCCTCCACTTT
abundance: NA; d_gene: NA; v_gene: TRBV7-2; j_gene: TRBJ2-4; CDR3aa: CASSPRDSKAKNIQYF; CDR3nt: TGTGCCAGCAGCCCACGAGACAGCAAAGCCAAAAACATTCAGTACTTC
abundance: NA; d_gene: NA; v_gene: TRBV11-2; j_gene: TRBJ1-1; CDR3aa: CASSLEFDTEAFF; CDR3nt: TGTGCCAGCAGCTTAGAATTCGACACTGAAGCTTTCTTT
abundance: NA; d_gene: NA; v_gene: TRBV7-9; j_gene: TRBJ2-5; CDR3aa: CASSLGLTADRKSQETQYF; CDR3nt: TGTGCCAGCAGCTTAGGACTTACGGCGGACAGAAAAAGCCAAGAGACCCAGTACTTC
abundance: NA; d_gene: TRBD2; v_gene: TRBV18; j_gene: TRBJ2-4; CDR3aa: CASSPRASGGQQNIQYF; CDR3nt: TGTGCCAGCTCACCCCGGGCTAGCGGGGGGCAGCAAAACATTCAGTACTTC
abundance: NA; d_gene: NA; v_gene: TRBV5-4; j_gene: TRBJ2-4; CDR3aa: CASSLAGVSKNIQYF; CDR3nt: TGTGCCAGCAGCTTGGCAGGGGTTTCCAAAAACATTCAGTACTTC
abundance: NA; d_gene: TRBD1; v_gene: TRBV5-1; j_gene: TRBJ2-3; CDR3aa: CASSLWGVRTGDVTDTQYF; CDR3nt: TGCGCCAGCAGCCTATGGGGGGTTCGGACAGGGGACGTCACAGATACGCAGTATTTT
abundance: NA; d_gene: TRBD1; v_gene: TRBV30; j_gene: TRBJ1-4; CDR3aa: CAWSADRGLEKLFF; CDR3nt: TGTGCCTGGAGTGCCGACAGGGGGCTTGAAAAACTGTTTTTT
abundance: NA; d_gene: TRBD1; v_gene: TRBV11-2; j_gene: TRBJ1-1; CDR3aa: CASSLRDRKSQDTEAFF; CDR3nt: TGTGCCAGCAGCTTGCGGGACAGAAAGAGCCAAGACACTGAAGCTTTCTTT
abundance: NA; d_gene: TRBD2; v_gene: TRBV27; j_gene: TRBJ2-1; CDR3aa: CASSSSYASGGAEQFF; CDR3nt: TGTGCCAGCAGCTCCTCATACGCTAGCGGGGGGGCGGAGCAGTTCTTC
abundance: NA; d_gene: TRBD1; v_gene: TRBV6-5; j_gene: TRBJ2-2; CDR3aa: CASSMTGSNTGELFF; CDR3nt: TGTGCCAGCAGTATGACAGGGAGCAACACCGGGGAGCTGTTTTTT
abundance: NA; d_gene: NA; v_gene: TRBV18; j_gene: TRBJ2-7; CDR3aa: CASSPSLDSSPDF; CDR3nt: TGTGCCAGCTCACCATCGTTGGACAGCTCCCCTGACTTC
abundance: NA; d_gene: NA; v_gene: TRBV5-1; j_gene: TRBJ2-4; CDR3aa: CASSLARGAKNIQYF; CDR3nt: TGCGCCAGCAGCTTGGCCCGGGGGGCCAAAAACATTCAGTACTTC
abundance: NA; d_gene: NA; v_gene: TRBV7-2; j_gene: TRBJ2-5; CDR3aa: CASSIQETQYF; CDR3nt: TGTGCCAGCAGCATACAAGAGACCCAGTACTTC
abundance: NA; d_gene: TRBD1; v_gene: TRBV29-1; j_gene: TRBJ1-1; CDR3aa: CSVEGQGATEAFF; CDR3nt: TGCAGCGTTGAGGGACAGGGGGCCACTGAAGCTTTCTTT
abundance: NA; d_gene: NA; v_gene: TRBV6-6; j_gene: TRBJ1-2; CDR3aa: CASSYLPTGANYGYTF; CDR3nt: TGTGCCAGCAGTTACCTACCGACAGGAGCTAACTATGGCTACACCTTC